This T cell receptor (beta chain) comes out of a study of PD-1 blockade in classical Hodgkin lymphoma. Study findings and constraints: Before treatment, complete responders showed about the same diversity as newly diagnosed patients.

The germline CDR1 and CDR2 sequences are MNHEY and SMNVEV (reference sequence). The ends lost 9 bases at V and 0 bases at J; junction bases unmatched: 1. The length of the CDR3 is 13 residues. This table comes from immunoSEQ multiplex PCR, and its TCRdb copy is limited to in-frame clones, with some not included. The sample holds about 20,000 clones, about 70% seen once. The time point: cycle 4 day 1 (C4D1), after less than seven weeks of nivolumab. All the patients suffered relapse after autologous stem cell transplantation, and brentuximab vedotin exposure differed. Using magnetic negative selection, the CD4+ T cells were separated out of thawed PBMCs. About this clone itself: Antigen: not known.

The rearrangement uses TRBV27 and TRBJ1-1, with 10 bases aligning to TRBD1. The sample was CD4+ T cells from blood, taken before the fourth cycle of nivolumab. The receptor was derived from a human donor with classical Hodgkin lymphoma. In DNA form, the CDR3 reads TGTGCCAGGGACAGGGGGATGAACACTGAAGCTTTCTTT. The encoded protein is CARDRGMNTEAFF.